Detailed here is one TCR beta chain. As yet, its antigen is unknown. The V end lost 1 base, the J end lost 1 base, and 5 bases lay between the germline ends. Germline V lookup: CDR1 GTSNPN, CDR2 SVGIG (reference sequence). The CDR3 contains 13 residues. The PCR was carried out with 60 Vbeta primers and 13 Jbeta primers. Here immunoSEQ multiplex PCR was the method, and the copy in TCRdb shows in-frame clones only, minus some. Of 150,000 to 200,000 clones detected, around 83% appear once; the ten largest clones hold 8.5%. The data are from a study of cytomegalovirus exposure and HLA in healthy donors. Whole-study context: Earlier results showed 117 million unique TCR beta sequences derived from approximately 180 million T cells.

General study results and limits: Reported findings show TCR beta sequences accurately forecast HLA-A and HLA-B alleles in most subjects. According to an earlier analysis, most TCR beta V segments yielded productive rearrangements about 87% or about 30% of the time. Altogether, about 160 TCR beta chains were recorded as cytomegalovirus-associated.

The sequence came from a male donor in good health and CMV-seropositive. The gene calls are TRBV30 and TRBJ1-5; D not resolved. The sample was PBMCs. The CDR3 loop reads CAWSASSNQPQHF. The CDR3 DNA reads TGTGCCTGGAGTGCCTCGAGCAATCAGCCCCAGCATTTT.